A single sample is the source of the 5 T cell receptor beta chains below, sequenced in a study of T cell responses to AZD1222 COVID-19 vaccine. Some clones are missing from TCRdb's copy, which holds only in-frame ones; the method was immunoSEQ multiplex PCR. Here the sample spans about 130,000 clones, about 89% being singletons. This material consisted of peripheral blood, taken 28 days after the second AZD1222 dose. The receptors were gathered from an adult who received the AZD1222 COVID-19 vaccine.

This chain links TRBV5-6 with TRBJ2-2; possible D gene TRBD2, 7 bases. Trimming stripped 1 base from V and 4 bases from J, with 11 bases between. The V gene's germline CDR1 is SGHDT and CDR2 YYEEEE. This CDR3 has 15 amino acids. For the CDR3, the DNA is TGTGCCAGCAGCTTGCGCGGGGGCCTCACCGGGGAGCTGTTTTTT. Translating gives CASSLRGGLTGELFF. The whole variable domain, filled in from reference TRBV5-6 and TRBJ2-2, reads DAGVTQSPTHLIKTRGQQVTLRCSPKSGHDTVSWYQQALGQGPQFIFQYYEEEERQRGNFPDRFSGHQFPNYSSELNVNALLLGDSALYLCASSLRGGLTGELFFGEGSRLTVL.

V gene TRBV20-1 combines with J gene TRBJ1-5; D call uncertain. The V gene lost 3 bases and the J gene lost 1 base, with 7 bases spanning the gap. The length of the CDR3 is 13 residues. Germline lookup yields CDR1 DFQATT and CDR2 SNEGSKA (reference sequence). The DNA of the CDR3 is TGCAGTGCTAGTCAAGGGAGCAATCAGCCCCAGCATTTT. It encodes CSASQGSNQPQHF.

CDR3 amino acids: CASQTGGRLVGELFF. The CDR3 region has the DNA TGTGCCAGCCAGACCGGAGGTCGGCTGGTCGGGGAGCTGTTTTTT. V and J are TRBV28 and TRBJ2-2; tentative D call: TRBD2 (5 bases). CDR1 and CDR2 from the germline V gene are MDHEN and SYDVKM. This CDR3 is built from 15 residues. V was trimmed by 8 bases and J by 7 bases, leaving 20 bases between them. Together with reference TRBV28 and TRBJ2-2, the CDR3 gives the full variable domain: DVKVTQSSRYLVKRTGEKVFLECVQDMDHENMFWYRQDPGLGLRLIYFSYDVKMKEKGDIPEGYSVSREKKERFSLILESASTNQTSMYLCASQTGGRLVGELFFGEGSRLTVL.

J is TRBJ2-1 and V is TRBV7-2; TRBD2 might be the D (5 bases). The CDR3 consists of 12 residues. Trimming took off 3 bases at V and 6 bases at J, with 6 bases between the two ends. Germline V gene lookup returns CDR1 SGHTA and CDR2 FQGNSA. The CDR3 sequence is CASSFLANEQFF. CDR3 coding DNA: TGTGCCAGCAGCTTCCTAGCCAATGAGCAGTTCTTC.

The V gene is TRBV6-5, the J gene TRBJ1-2; D gene ambiguous. The ends were cut back, 0 bases at V and 8 bases at J, with 7 bases in the middle. CDR3 length: 12 residues. The germline CDR1 and CDR2 sequences are MNHEY and SVGAGI. The CDR3 loop reads CASSYSDRGYTF. CDR3 nucleotides: TGTGCCAGCAGTTACTCGGATCGCGGCTACACCTTC.